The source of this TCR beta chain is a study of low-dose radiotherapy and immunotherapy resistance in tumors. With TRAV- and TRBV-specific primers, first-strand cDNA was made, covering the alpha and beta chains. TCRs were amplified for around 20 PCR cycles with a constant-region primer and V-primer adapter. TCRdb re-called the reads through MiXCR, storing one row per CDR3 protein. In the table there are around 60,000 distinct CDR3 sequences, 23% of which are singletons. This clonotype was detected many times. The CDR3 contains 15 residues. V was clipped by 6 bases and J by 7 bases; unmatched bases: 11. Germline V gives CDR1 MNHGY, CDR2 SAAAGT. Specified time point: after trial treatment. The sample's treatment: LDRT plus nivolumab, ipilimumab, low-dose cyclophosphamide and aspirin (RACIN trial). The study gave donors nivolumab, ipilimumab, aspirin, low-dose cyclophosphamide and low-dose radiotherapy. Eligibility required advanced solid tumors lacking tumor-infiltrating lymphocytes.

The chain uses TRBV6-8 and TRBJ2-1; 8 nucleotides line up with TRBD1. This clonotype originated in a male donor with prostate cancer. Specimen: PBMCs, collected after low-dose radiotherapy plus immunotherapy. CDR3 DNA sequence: TGTGCCAGCAGCCCATCAGGGGGCAGTGGTAATGAGCAGTTCTTC. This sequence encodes CASSPSGGSGNEQFF.